These 27 T cell receptor beta chains were sequenced from one sample in a study of cytomegalovirus exposure and HLA in healthy donors. With 60 Vbeta and 13 Jbeta primers, the PCR was carried out. Profiling relied on immunoSEQ multiplex PCR, and the TCRdb table lists in-frame clones only, not all of them. Of 150,000 to 200,000 clones listed, about two thirds were seen once; the top ten hold 2.8%. Sequenced material: PBMCs. The receptors here all came from a woman aged 30 to 39 in good health and CMV-seronegative.

This rearrangement joins TRBV7-2 to TRBJ2-7; TRBD2 matches 16 bases. This CDR3 region has 16 residues. The germline V gene encodes CDR1 SGHTA and CDR2 FQGNSA. Trimming cost V 5 bases and J 6 bases; bases outside gene matches: 7. CDR3 sequence: CASSLGLAGGLVEQYF. CDR3 sequence (DNA): TGTGCCAGCAGCCTGGGACTAGCGGGAGGGCTGGTCGAGCAGTACTTC.

This clone was seen only once. The chain links TRBV11-2 to TRBJ1-1, with 7 nucleotides matching TRBD1. CDR3 length: 12 residues. Germline assignment: CDR1 SGHAT and CDR2 FQNNGV. The trim removed 5 bases at V and 8 bases at J, leaving 5 bases unmatched. Here the CDR3 reads CASSPDRDEAFF. Here the CDR3 DNA reads TGTGCCAGCAGCCCAGACAGGGACGAAGCTTTCTTT.

V gene TRBV30 combines with J gene TRBJ1-2; D may be TRBD1 (5 bases). The CDR3 is made up of 15 amino acids. The V gene's germline CDR1 is GTSNPN and CDR2 SVGIG (reference sequence). Trimming stripped 0 bases from V and 8 bases from J, with 19 bases between. The CDR3 is CAWSVEEGEVGGYTF. The CDR3 DNA follows: TGTGCCTGGAGTGTAGAGGAAGGGGAGGTGGGCGGCTACACCTTC.

The chain joins TRBV9 to TRBJ2-1, with 9 bases fitting TRBD2. J gave up 5 bases and V 4 bases, and 7 bases lay outside the gene matches. CDR3 length: 15 residues. Germline loops: CDR1 SGDLS, CDR2 YYNGEE. CDR3 sequence (DNA): TGTGCCAGCAGCCCCAGACTAGCGGAGAACAATGAGCAGTTCTTC. It yields the protein CASSPRLAENNEQFF.

This clone appeared a few times. The chain links TRBV4-2 to TRBJ2-7, with 8 bases fitting TRBD2. The CDR3 is 14 amino acids. With 5 bases clipped from V and 5 bases from J, the junction kept 8 bases outside the gene matches. Germline CDR1 is LGHNA and CDR2 is YNFKEQ. CDR3 protein: CASSATSGDHEQYF. Here the CDR3 DNA reads TGTGCCAGCAGCGCCACTAGCGGAGACCACGAGCAGTACTTC.

This sequence joins TRBV6-6 and TRBJ1-5; D is unclear. From germline, CDR1 is MNHNY and CDR2 SVGAGI (reference sequence). V lost 3 bases and J lost 4, with 10 bases in between. The length of the CDR3 is 14 residues. CDR3 nucleotide sequence: TGTGCCAGCAGTTATCTTCCGGGGAATCAGCCCCAGCATTTT. It codes for CASSYLPGNQPQHF.

The CDR3 region has the DNA TGTGCCAGCACCCACCCAGGGACAGCCTTTAATTCACCCCTCCACTTT. It is translated as CASTHPGTAFNSPLHF. This chain joins TRBV27 and TRBJ1-6; TRBD1 aligns across 7 bases. The CDR3 totals 16 residues. Looked up from germline, CDR1 is MNHEY and CDR2 is SMNVEV (reference sequence). The J segment lost 6 bases and the V segment lost 7 bases, leaving 12 bases of the junction unmatched.

The chain recombines TRBV10-3 with TRBJ1-3; D gene ambiguous. Trimming removed 0 bases at V and 0 bases at J, with 15 bases between. Germline CDR1 and CDR2: ENHRY and SYGVKD. The CDR3 is 18 amino acids. The CDR3 DNA sequence: TGTGCCATCAGTGAGTCTTTGGCAGTCCTCTTCTCTGGAAACACCATATATTTT. The encoded protein is CAISESLAVLFSGNTIYF.

This clone was seen a few times. The V and J genes are TRBV5-1 and TRBJ1-1; 10 positions match TRBD1. Looked up from germline, CDR1 is SGHRS and CDR2 is YFSETQ. The V and J ends lost 0 bases and 7 bases, in that order; junction bases with no gene match: 3. The CDR3 extends over 14 amino acids. The CDR3 nucleotides read TGCGCCAGCAGCTTGGGACAGGGGGCTAATGAAGCTTTCTTT. Amino acids: CASSLGQGANEAFF. The full variable domain, completed using reference TRBV5-1 and TRBJ1-1, is KAGVTQTPRYLIKTRGQQVTLSCSPISGHRSVSWYQQTPGQGLQFLFEYFSETQRNKGNFPGRFSGRQFSNSRSEMNVSTLELGDSALYLCASSLGQGANEAFFGQGTRLTVV.

V and J are TRBV15 and TRBJ2-1, with 9 nucleotides matching TRBD2. The ends lost 5 bases at V and 0 bases at J; junction bases unmatched: 2. The CDR3 totals 15 residues. Germline V gene data show CDR1 as LNHNV and CDR2 as YYDKDF (reference sequence). The CDR3 spells CATSGSGSSYNEQFF. The CDR3 DNA is TGTGCCACCAGCGGTAGCGGGAGCTCCTACAATGAGCAGTTCTTC. Full variable domain (rest looked up from reference TRBV15 and TRBJ2-1): DAMVIQNPRYQVTQFGKPVTLSCSQTLNHNVMYWYQQKSSQAPKLLFHYYDKDFNNEADTPDNFQSRRPNTSFCFLDIRSPGLGDTAMYLCATSGSGSSYNEQFFGPGTRLTVL.

This clone has only one observation. The chain is built from TRBV19 and TRBJ2-1, with TRBD2 identical over 11 bases. CDR3 length: 16 amino acids. Germline values: CDR1 LNHDA, CDR2 SQIVND (reference sequence). The J segment lost 0 bases and the V segment lost 6 bases, leaving 4 bases of the junction unmatched. The CDR3 DNA reads TGTGCCAGTAGGATCACTAGCGGGGGCTCCTACAATGAGCAGTTCTTC. It codes for CASRITSGGSYNEQFF.

A single count supports this clone. The rearrangement uses TRBV7-9 and TRBJ2-5; 8 bases line up with TRBD2. The CDR3 extends over 15 amino acids. Germline assignment: CDR1 SEHNR and CDR2 FQNEAQ (reference sequence). Trimming took 4 bases from V and 0 from J; bases not matched to a gene: 4. CDR3 sequence reads: CASSWGLGDQETQYF. The CDR3 DNA reads TGTGCCAGCAGCTGGGGACTAGGGGACCAAGAGACCCAGTACTTC.

This chain links TRBV10-3 with TRBJ1-3; tentative D call: TRBD1 (6 bases). Trimming removed 7 bases at V and 0 bases at J, with 13 bases between. The CDR3 loop spans 15 amino acids. The V gene's germline CDR1 is ENHRY and CDR2 SYGVKD. As DNA, the CDR3 is TGTGCCATCAAGGGACATCTGAGCTCTGGAAACACCATATATTTT. It specifies CAIKGHLSSGNTIYF.

V and J are TRBV7-2 and TRBJ2-3, with a tentative D call TRBD2 (6 bases). Germline V CDR1 and CDR2: SGHTA, FQGNSA. V was cut by 4 bases and J by 3 bases, with 14 bases left in between. The CDR3 sequence is 15 residues long. CDR3 amino acids: CASSSEPSGTDTQYF. The CDR3 bases are TGTGCCAGCAGCTCAGAGCCCAGCGGGACAGATACGCAGTATTTT.

This clone turned up a few times. V usage is TRBV29-1 and J usage is TRBJ1-1; D is possibly TRBD1 (6 bases). V was cut by 7 bases and J by 1 base, with 10 bases left in between. Germline V gene lookup returns CDR1 SQVTM and CDR2 ANQGSEA. The CDR3 is made up of 12 amino acids. The CDR3 DNA is TGCAGCGCAGGGACACCGAACACTGAAGCTTTCTTT. It codes for CSAGTPNTEAFF.

CDR3 nucleotides: TGTGCCAGCAGCTACAATCCGGGACTCAAAGATCCCTACAATGAGCAGTTCTTC. Encoded protein: CASSYNPGLKDPYNEQFF. V gene TRBV7-6 combines with J gene TRBJ2-1; possible D gene TRBD2, 6 bases. The germline CDR1 and CDR2 sequences are SGHVS and FNYEAQ. This CDR3 region has 18 residues. V lost 4 bases, J lost 2 bases, and 21 bases lay in between. The complete variable domain, with remaining parts taken from reference TRBV7-6 and TRBJ2-1, reads GAGVSQSPRYKVTKRGQDVALRCDPISGHVSLYWYRQALGQGPEFLTYFNYEAQQDKSGLPNDRFSAERPEGSISTLTIQRTEQRDSAMYRCASSYNPGLKDPYNEQFFGPGTRLTVL.

This clone was observed a few times. V is TRBV30 and J is TRBJ2-1; possibly TRBD2 for D (6 bases). The CDR3 length is 15 residues. The germline V and J ends were trimmed by 0 bases and 6 bases, with 15 bases remaining between them. Germline CDR1 GTSNPN, CDR2 SVGIG (reference sequence). The CDR3 loop reads CAWSVPPGSRNEQFF. The CDR3 DNA is TGTGCCTGGAGTGTACCCCCCGGGAGCCGCAATGAGCAGTTCTTC.

The V and J genes are TRBV5-1 and TRBJ1-3, with TRBD1 matching over 8 bases. This CDR3 is 14 amino acids long. The germline CDR1 and CDR2 sequences are SGHRS and YFSETQ. The ends lost 4 bases at V and 3 bases at J; junction bases unmatched: 3. The CDR3 here is CASSIGTGGNTIYF. Written as DNA, the CDR3 is TGCGCCAGCAGCATAGGGACAGGTGGAAACACCATATATTTT.

The rearrangement uses TRBV6-1 and TRBJ2-7, with 10 positions matching TRBD1. The CDR3 runs to 15 residues. The V and J ends lost 6 bases and 3 bases, in that order; junction bases with no gene match: 8. Per germline, CDR1 MNHNS and CDR2 SASEGT. CDR3 region: CASSSTGGDIYEQYF. In DNA form, the CDR3 reads TGTGCCAGCAGCTCGACAGGGGGCGACATCTACGAGCAGTACTTC.

A remark on this clone: The CDR3 end shows no conserved phenylalanine or tryptophan, and so a read error is likely. This chain connects TRBV28 to TRBJ1-2, with 7 bases fitting TRBD1. The CDR3 extends over 13 amino acids. Germline CDR1 MDHEN, CDR2 SYDVKM. V was clipped by 7 bases and J by 4 bases; unmatched bases: 6. CDR3 sequence: CASNPGGLYGYTL. In DNA, the CDR3 is TGTGCCAGCAACCCAGGGGGGCTCTATGGCTACACCCTC.

This clone showed up just once. The chain is built from TRBV2 and TRBJ2-1; 9 nucleotides line up with TRBD2. V trimming: 5 bases; J trimming: 8 bases; junction bases outside the gene matches: 7. There are 14 residues in the CDR3. Per germline, CDR1 SNHLY and CDR2 FYNNEI. CDR3 in DNA: TGTGCCAGCAGTCTCCAGCGGGGGGTCGATGAGCAGTTCTTC. Translating gives CASSLQRGVDEQFF.

This clone was seen more than once but under ten times. The J gene is TRBJ1-6, the V gene TRBV27; 9 nucleotides line up with TRBD1. With V trimmed by 3 bases and J by 11 bases, 8 bases remained unmatched. Germline V gene lookup returns CDR1 MNHEY and CDR2 SMNVEV (reference sequence). The CDR3 spans 15 residues. CDR3 in amino acids: CASSFSGTGLAPLHF. The CDR3 DNA follows: TGTGCCAGCAGTTTCTCCGGGACAGGGTTAGCACCCCTCCACTTT.

The gene calls are TRBV5-1 and TRBJ2-1, with 8 nucleotides matching TRBD1. Germline V gene data show CDR1 as SGHRS and CDR2 as YFSETQ. The CDR3 extends over 14 amino acids. V lost 4 bases and J lost 6; bases outside the gene matches: 6. The DNA for the CDR3 is TGCGCCAGCAGCCTCGGACAGGGAAGCAATGAGCAGTTCTTC. As protein: CASSLGQGSNEQFF.

V usage is TRBV5-1 and J usage is TRBJ2-5, with 9 nucleotides matching TRBD1. The CDR3 is 14 amino acids. The V and J ends lost 0 bases and 5 bases, in that order; junction bases with no gene match: 2. CDR1 SGHRS and CDR2 YFSETQ come from the germline V gene. As DNA, the CDR3 is TGCGCCAGCAGCTTGGCCGGACAGGGGGAGACCCAGTACTTC. Residues: CASSLAGQGETQYF.

The chain carries TRBV4-2 and TRBJ2-5; 11 bases align to TRBD2. With V trimmed by 1 base and J by 7 bases, 5 bases remained unmatched. This CDR3 comprises 15 residues. CDR1 and CDR2 from the germline V gene are LGHNA and YNFKEQ. CDR3 sequence (DNA): TGTGCCAGCAGCCAAGGGCTAGCGGGAGGAAGGACCCAGTACTTC. Translation gives CASSQGLAGGRTQYF.

The chain links TRBV29-1 to TRBJ2-5, with 8 bases fitting TRBD1. The CDR3 covers 11 residues. The V gene's germline CDR1 is SQVTM and CDR2 ANQGSEA. The V and J ends lost 7 bases and 5 bases, in that order; junction bases with no gene match: 3. The CDR3 coding sequence is TGCAGCGACGGACAGGGTGAGACCCAGTACTTC. Amino acid sequence: CSDGQGETQYF. Full variable domain (outside the CDR3, taken from reference TRBV29-1 and TRBJ2-5): SAVISQKPSRDICQRGTSLTIQCQVDSQVTMMFWYRQQPGQSLTLIATANQGSEATYESGFVIDKFPISRPNLTFSTLTVSNMSPEDSSIYLCSDGQGETQYFGPGTRLLVL.

This clone was recorded only once. Relative to the germline gene, one junction end is altered; a read error may explain this. The CDR3 DNA is TGTTCCAGCAGCCCGACAAGCCAGGGACAGGGCACTGAAGCTTTCTTT. It codes for CSSSPTSQGQGTEAFF. The chain employs TRBV7-9 and TRBJ1-1; 9 nucleotides align to TRBD1. The CDR3 length is 16 residues. Germline CDR1 SEHNR, CDR2 FQNEAQ (reference sequence).